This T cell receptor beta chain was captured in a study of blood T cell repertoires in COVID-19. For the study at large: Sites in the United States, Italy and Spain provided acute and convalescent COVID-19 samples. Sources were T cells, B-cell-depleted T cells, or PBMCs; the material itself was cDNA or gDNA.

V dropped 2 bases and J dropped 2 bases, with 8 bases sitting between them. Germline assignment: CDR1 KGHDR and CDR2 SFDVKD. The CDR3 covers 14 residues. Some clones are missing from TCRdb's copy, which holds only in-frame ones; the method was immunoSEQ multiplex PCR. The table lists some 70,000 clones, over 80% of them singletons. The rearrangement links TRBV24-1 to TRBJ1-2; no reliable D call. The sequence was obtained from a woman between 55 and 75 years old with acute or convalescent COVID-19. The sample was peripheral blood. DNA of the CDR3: TGTGCCACCAGTGATTCAGGAATAAACTATGGCTACACCTTC. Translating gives CATSDSGINYGYTF.